A single sample gave rise to the 25 T cell receptor beta chains below, sequenced in a study of T cell responses to AZD1222 COVID-19 vaccine. Clones were read by immunoSEQ multiplex PCR, and TCRdb kept only the in-frame ones, dropping some. The sample records about 110,000 clones, 86% being singletons. Here the sequenced sample was peripheral blood, taken on day 0 of AZD1222 vaccination. These receptors came from an adult in good health.

The chain employs TRBV9 and TRBJ1-3; D uncertain. V dropped 4 bases and J dropped 0 bases, with 14 bases sitting between them. Germline CDR1 is SGDLS and CDR2 is YYNGEE. The CDR3 extends over 16 amino acids. CDR3 sequence: CASSPHLLSSGNTIYF. The CDR3 DNA follows: TGTGCCAGCAGCCCCCATCTTTTGAGCTCTGGAAACACCATATATTTT. The variable domain in full, completed from reference TRBV9 and TRBJ1-3, reads DSGVTQTPKHLITATGQRVTLRCSPRSGDLSVYWYQQSLDQGLQFLIQYYNGEERAKGNILERFSAQQFPDLHSELNLSSLELGDSALYFCASSPHLLSSGNTIYFGEGSWLTVV.

V gene TRBV11-2 combines with J gene TRBJ2-5; 10 nucleotides agree with TRBD1. CDR3 size: 18 residues. The germline CDR1 and CDR2 sequences are SGHAT and FQNNGV. With V trimmed by 5 bases and J by 5 bases, 17 bases remained unmatched. The CDR3 coding sequence is TGTGCCAGCAGCGTCCGGACAGGGGGACCCCCCCCACGTGAGACCCAGTACTTC. This translates into CASSVRTGGPPPRETQYF.

This sequence joins TRBV19 and TRBJ1-4; no clear D. CDR3 length: 13 amino acids. Trimming pared 5 bases from V and 8 bases from J, leaving 12 bases between. Germline V CDR1 and CDR2: LNHDA, SQIVND (reference sequence). CDR3 nucleotide sequence: TGTGCCAGTAGTGTCCCCCAAAGGGAAAAACTGTTTTTT. It is translated as CASSVPQREKLFF.

The chain employs TRBV5-1 and TRBJ1-1; D is undetermined. V was pared by 0 bases and J by 1 base, with 4 bases between. Germline CDR1 reads SGHRS; CDR2 reads YFSETQ. The CDR3 contains 13 residues. Here the CDR3 reads CASSLGGNTEAFF. The CDR3 DNA reads as TGCGCCAGCAGCTTGGGCGGGAACACTGAAGCTTTCTTT.

This chain connects TRBV6-2 or TRBV6-3 to TRBJ2-7; the match to TRBD1 covers 7 bases. The CDR3 sequence is 13 residues long. Germline values: CDR1 MNHEY, CDR2 SVGEGT. V lost 5 bases and J lost 2; bases outside the gene matches: 3. The CDR3 DNA reads as TGTGCCAGCAGTCGGGACAGTCCCTACGAGCAGTACTTC. It yields the protein CASSRDSPYEQYF.

The J gene is TRBJ2-2, the V gene TRBV18, with 7 bases aligning to TRBD1. CDR3 length equals 15 residues. The junction had 4 bases not matched to a gene; V was cut back by 3 bases and J by 3 bases. Germline V gene lookup returns CDR1 KGHSH and CDR2 LQKENI. The CDR3 nucleotides read TGTGCCAGCTCACCGGACAGGCCCCACACCGGGGAGCTGTTTTTT. It is translated as CASSPDRPHTGELFF.

The gene calls are TRBV12-3 or TRBV12-4 and TRBJ2-2; D not certain. Trimming removed 3 bases at V and 5 bases at J, with 4 bases between. The CDR3 loop spans 12 amino acids. CDR3 sequence: CASSLGTGELFF. The DNA for the CDR3 is TGTGCCAGCAGTTTGGGGACCGGGGAGCTGTTTTTT.

The chain uses TRBV30 and TRBJ2-7, with 9 nucleotides matching TRBD1. The CDR3 totals 13 residues. Germline CDR1 GTSNPN, CDR2 SVGIG (reference sequence). After removal of 3 bases from V and 5 bases from J, the junction contained 5 bases not matched to a gene. In DNA form, the CDR3 reads TGTGCCTGGAGAAACACAGGGGGCCACGAGCAGTACTTC. It codes for CAWRNTGGHEQYF.

CDR3 sequence: CASSLRSIKFTDTQYF. The CDR3 bases are TGTGCCAGCAGCCTCAGGTCCATTAAATTCACAGATACGCAGTATTTT. This sequence joins TRBV5-6 and TRBJ2-3; D gene ambiguous. CDR1 SGHDT and CDR2 YYEEEE come from the germline V gene. This CDR3 contains 16 residues. V dropped 4 bases and J dropped 2 bases, with 17 bases sitting between them.

The rearrangement joins TRBV5-1 to TRBJ1-6; no reliable D call. CDR1 and CDR2 from the germline V gene are SGHRS and YFSETQ. This CDR3 is 15 amino acids long. Trimming stripped 0 bases from V and 7 bases from J, with 11 bases between. CDR3 amino acids: CASSLEGMENSPLHF. As DNA, the CDR3 is TGCGCCAGCAGCTTGGAGGGTATGGAGAATTCACCCCTCCACTTT.

V usage is TRBV25-1 and J usage is TRBJ1-1, with 7 bases that match TRBD1. Trimming removed 4 bases from V and 4 bases from J; junction bases left unmatched: 9. The CDR3 runs 15 residues. Germline V gene sequence: CDR1 MGHDK, CDR2 SYGVNS. This chain's CDR3 is CASSGHSDRLTEAFF. The CDR3 nucleotides read TGTGCCAGCAGTGGCCACTCGGACAGGCTCACTGAAGCTTTCTTT.

The CDR3 protein is CASTGQPSYNEQFF. CDR3 nucleotides: TGTGCCAGTACCGGACAGCCCTCCTACAATGAGCAGTTCTTC. This chain links TRBV19 with TRBJ2-1; perhaps TRBD1 as D (6 bases). CDR3 size: 14 residues. The germline V and J ends were trimmed by 7 bases and 0 bases, with 10 bases remaining between them. Per the germline V gene, CDR1 is LNHDA and CDR2 is SQIVND (reference sequence). Combining the CDR3 with reference TRBV19 and TRBJ2-1 gives the whole variable domain DGGITQSPKYLFRKEGQNVTLSCEQNLNHDAMYWYRQDPGQGLRLIYYSQIVNDFQKGDIAEGYSVSREKKESFPLTVTSAQKNPTAFYLCASTGQPSYNEQFFGPGTRLTVL.

This chain links TRBV10-3 with TRBJ2-7; tentatively, D is TRBD1 (6 bases). Germline assignment: CDR1 ENHRY and CDR2 SYGVKD. V was trimmed by 3 bases and J by 7 bases, leaving 16 bases between them. CDR3 length equals 14 residues. In nucleotides, the CDR3 is TGTGCCATCAGTGAATCCGGACAGCCAGGGGAGCAGTACTTC. Protein product: CAISESGQPGEQYF.

The chain carries TRBV3-1 (or the pseudogene TRBV3-2) and TRBJ1-1, with D unclear. This CDR3 has 16 amino acids. Between the trimmed V and J ends, which lost 4 bases and 0 bases, there was a span of 15 bases. Germline V gene sequence: CDR1 LGHDT, CDR2 YNNKEL (reference sequence). CDR3 DNA: TGTGCCAGCAGCCTGAGGGTTCATACAATGAACACTGAAGCTTTCTTT. Its translation is CASSLRVHTMNTEAFF.

The gene calls are TRBV18 and TRBJ1-1; a weak D match, TRBD1 (5 bases). Germline V gives CDR1 KGHSH, CDR2 LQKENI. CDR3 length: 14 residues. Trimming removed 3 bases at V and 1 base at J, with 9 bases between. The CDR3 sequence is CASSPEQGNTEAFF. The CDR3 DNA reads TGTGCCAGCTCACCGGAGCAGGGGAACACTGAAGCTTTCTTT.

In the case of this clone: The same CDR3 also results from other DNA sequences found in this sample. This chain links TRBV5-1 with TRBJ1-5; maybe TRBD1 (6 bases). Germline CDR1 is SGHRS and CDR2 is YFSETQ. This CDR3 is 15 amino acids long. The ends were cut back, 0 bases at V and 0 bases at J, with 7 bases in the middle. The CDR3 sequence is CASSLEGVSNQPQHF. DNA for the CDR3: TGCGCCAGCAGCTTGGAGGGGGTTAGCAATCAGCCCCAGCATTTT. Supplemented by reference TRBV5-1 and TRBJ1-5, the full variable domain reads KAGVTQTPRYLIKTRGQQVTLSCSPISGHRSVSWYQQTPGQGLQFLFEYFSETQRNKGNFPGRFSGRQFSNSRSEMNVSTLELGDSALYLCASSLEGVSNQPQHFGDGTRLSIL.

The rearrangement uses TRBV3-1 (or the pseudogene TRBV3-2) and TRBJ2-3; D possibly corresponds to TRBD1 (5 bases). The germline gives CDR1 LGHDT, CDR2 YNNKEL (reference sequence). The CDR3 runs to 17 residues. V lost 2 bases and J 0 bases, leaving 15 bases between the germline ends. This chain's CDR3 is CASSQQQRGLSTDTQYF. The CDR3 coding sequence is TGTGCCAGCAGCCAACAACAAAGGGGCCTTAGCACAGATACGCAGTATTTT.

The chain links TRBV6-5 to TRBJ1-3; a possible D gene is TRBD1 (5 bases). V lost 4 bases and J 6 bases, leaving 16 bases between the germline ends. Germline CDR1 is MNHEY and CDR2 is SVGAGI. The CDR3 has 15 amino acids. CDR3 region: CASSSPMGLVNTIYF. CDR3 DNA: TGTGCCAGCAGTTCCCCTATGGGACTGGTAAACACCATATATTTT.

This chain links TRBV7-9 with TRBJ2-2, with D perhaps given as TRBD1 or TRBD2 (5 bases each). The CDR3 is 15 residues long. Between the trimmed V and J ends, which lost 5 bases and 4 bases, there was a span of 14 bases. Looked up from germline, CDR1 is SEHNR and CDR2 is FQNEAQ (reference sequence). The DNA of the CDR3 is TGTGCCAGCAGCCCCCCGGGGCGGGTCACCGGGGAGCTGTTTTTT. Protein: CASSPPGRVTGELFF. Full variable domain (missing parts from reference TRBV7-9 and TRBJ2-2): DTGVSQNPRHKITKRGQNVTFRCDPISEHNRLYWYRQTLGQGPEFLTYFQNEAQLEKSRLLSDRFSAERPKGSFSTLEIQRTEQGDSAMYLCASSPPGRVTGELFFGEGSRLTVL.

The CDR3 bases are TGTGCCAGCAGCTTACGGGAGTCGAGAGGGTACGAGCAGTACTTC. This codes for CASSLRESRGYEQYF. This sequence joins TRBV7-2 and TRBJ2-7; D might be TRBD2 (6 bases). The ends were cut back, 2 bases at V and 4 bases at J, with 15 bases in the middle. The CDR3 sequence is 15 residues long. Germline CDR1 is SGHTA and CDR2 is FQGNSA.

The chain has TRBV7-9 and TRBJ2-2; 10 positions agree with TRBD1. The trim removed 4 bases at V and 2 bases at J, leaving 7 bases unmatched. There are 17 residues in the CDR3. Germline CDR1 SEHNR, CDR2 FQNEAQ (reference sequence). This CDR3 is CASSSSDRGRNTGELFF. CDR3 nucleotides: TGTGCCAGCAGCTCATCCGACAGGGGGCGCAACACCGGGGAGCTGTTTTTT. Full variable domain (remainder filled in from reference TRBV7-9 and TRBJ2-2): DTGVSQNPRHKITKRGQNVTFRCDPISEHNRLYWYRQTLGQGPEFLTYFQNEAQLEKSRLLSDRFSAERPKGSFSTLEIQRTEQGDSAMYLCASSSSDRGRNTGELFFGEGSRLTVL.

The V call is TRBV2, the J call TRBJ1-1; 9 nucleotides line up with TRBD1. Germline loops: CDR1 SNHLY, CDR2 FYNNEI. The V gene end was trimmed by 5 bases and the J gene end by 4 bases; junction bases not matched to a gene: 5. This CDR3 contains 14 residues. The CDR3 DNA sequence: TGTGCCAGCAGTACAGGGGGCACCGGCACTGAAGCTTTCTTT. Its translation is CASSTGGTGTEAFF.

This rearrangement joins TRBV5-1 to TRBJ2-3; D call uncertain. CDR3 length equals 13 residues. Germline V gene lookup returns CDR1 SGHRS and CDR2 YFSETQ. V was cut by 0 bases and J by 6 bases, with 8 bases left in between. The CDR3 protein is CASSLDGRDTQYF. CDR3 DNA: TGCGCCAGCAGCTTGGATGGCAGGGATACGCAGTATTTT.

This clone was seen once. V and J are TRBV2 and TRBJ1-1; TRBD1 aligns across 7 bases. The germline gives CDR1 SNHLY, CDR2 FYNNEI. The CDR3 totals 15 residues. Trimming at V came to 5 bases and at J to 9 bases, leaving 15 bases not matched to a gene. The CDR3 sequence: CASSLLTGEFPKAFF. The CDR3 DNA reads TGTGCCAGCAGTCTTTTAACAGGGGAATTCCCGAAAGCTTTCTTT.

V is TRBV5-1 and J is TRBJ2-3, with 8 bases that match TRBD1. The CDR3 has 16 residues. Germline-derived CDR1 and CDR2 are SGHRS and YFSETQ. J was trimmed by 3 bases and V by 4 bases; bases with no gene match: 10. The CDR3 region has the DNA TGCGCCAGCAGCCCCTCCGCAGGGGGCCATACAGATACGCAGTATTTT. Translated: CASSPSAGGHTDTQYF.